These T cell receptor beta chains were read from a single sample in a study of naive and memory T cell subsets. Each CDR3 protein gets one entry after TCRdb re-called the UMI-ligation and nested PCR reads with MiXCR. The sample has approximately 16,000 distinct CDR3 sequences, roughly 10% seen once. Sequencing was carried out using central memory CD8+ T cells from blood. These receptors were collected from a human donor in good health. The CDR3 runs from the conserved cysteine through the conserved F or W. The D gene is left open where the match is weak. Size tells how often a clone was seen (once, few, many) or the class of an expanded clone, and some rows leave it out.

v_call: TRBV6-6
d_call: NA
clone_size: few
j_call: TRBJ2-7
cdr3_nt: TGTGCCAGCAGTTATTCTGGCTCGGAGGCTTCCGAGCAGTACTTC
cdr3_aa: CASSYSGSEASEQYF

v_call: TRBV3-1
d_call: NA
clone_size: many
j_call: TRBJ2-1
cdr3_nt: TGTGCCAGCAGCCAAGCCCGGGGTGTTTCCTACAATGAGCAGTTCTTC
cdr3_aa: CASSQARGVSYNEQFF

v_call: TRBV6-1
d_call: NA
clone_size: NA
j_call: TRBJ2-3
cdr3_nt: TGTGCCGCAAGTGAGGGCCGGGGCACAGATACGCAGTATTTT
cdr3_aa: CAASEGRGTDTQYF

v_call: TRBV11-2
d_call: NA
clone_size: NA
j_call: TRBJ2-7
cdr3_nt: TGTGCCAGCAGCTTCCCCCAGGGGTTGCCCGCCCCGTCCTACGAGCAGTACTTC
cdr3_aa: CASSFPQGLPAPSYEQYF

v_call: TRBV7-3
d_call: NA
clone_size: many
j_call: TRBJ1-1
cdr3_nt: TGTGCCAGCAGCTCCCTCGGGGGGGACACTGAAGCTTTCTTT
cdr3_aa: CASSSLGGDTEAFF

v_call: TRBV7-8
d_call: NA
clone_size: NA
j_call: TRBJ2-1
cdr3_nt: TGTGCCGGAGCGGCAGGTTCCGATTACAATGAGCAGTTCTTC
cdr3_aa: CAGAAGSDYNEQFF

v_call: TRBV5-8
d_call: NA
clone_size: few
j_call: TRBJ2-2
cdr3_nt: TGTGCCAGCAGCTTCCCCCCCGGGGAGCTGTTTTTT
cdr3_aa: CASSFPPGELFF

v_call: TRBV11-3
d_call: TRBD2
clone_size: NA
j_call: TRBJ2-1
cdr3_nt: TGTGCCAGCAGCTCCATCAAAGCGGGAGGTGAGATTAATGAGCAGTTCTTC
cdr3_aa: CASSSIKAGGEINEQFF

v_call: TRBV28
d_call: NA
clone_size: many
j_call: TRBJ1-2
cdr3_nt: TGTGCCAGCAGTTTATCCCGACGCTATGGCTACACCTTC
cdr3_aa: CASSLSRRYGYTF

v_call: TRBV6-6
d_call: NA
clone_size: few
j_call: TRBJ1-5
cdr3_nt: TGTGCCAGCAGTTACTCGAACGCCGGGCCCGTTAATCAGCCCCAGCATTTT
cdr3_aa: CASSYSNAGPVNQPQHF

v_call: TRBV4-2
d_call: NA
clone_size: many
j_call: TRBJ1-1
cdr3_nt: TGTGCCAGCAGCCAAGAGAAAGCTAAAGCTTTCTTT
cdr3_aa: CASSQEKAKAFF

v_call: TRBV6-2/TRBV6-3
d_call: NA
clone_size: few
j_call: TRBJ2-3
cdr3_nt: TGTGCCAGCAGTTACGTCGACACGTCCACAGATACGCAGTATTTT
cdr3_aa: CASSYVDTSTDTQYF

v_call: TRBV13
d_call: NA
clone_size: NA
j_call: TRBJ2-1
cdr3_nt: TGTGCCAGCAGCTTCCCAGGGGCGGGAAGCAATGAGCAGTTCTTC
cdr3_aa: CASSFPGAGSNEQFF

v_call: TRBV20-1
d_call: NA
clone_size: many
j_call: TRBJ2-3
cdr3_nt: TGCAGTGCGACCCTGGCGGGGACCCCCACAGATACGCAGTATTTT
cdr3_aa: CSATLAGTPTDTQYF

v_call: TRBV7-8
d_call: TRBD2
clone_size: NA
j_call: TRBJ2-1
cdr3_nt: TGTGCCAGCAGTATCGGACTAGCGGGAGTCTCCCACAATGAGCAGTTCTTC
cdr3_aa: CASSIGLAGVSHNEQFF

v_call: TRBV20-1
d_call: TRBD1
clone_size: once
j_call: TRBJ1-1
cdr3_nt: TGCAGTGCTAGAGTACTAAAGGCGGGGACAGGCAAGGGCACTGTAGCTTTCTTT
cdr3_aa: CSARVLKAGTGKGTVAFF

v_call: TRBV20-1
d_call: NA
clone_size: few
j_call: TRBJ2-4
cdr3_nt: TGCAGTGTCTTCTGGGGGGGCAGGAACATTCAGTACTTC
cdr3_aa: CSVFWGGRNIQYF

v_call: TRBV4-1
d_call: NA
clone_size: NA
j_call: TRBJ2-7
cdr3_nt: TGCGCCAGCAGCCAAGAGGTGGGCGGGTTGGCCTACGAGCAGTACTTC
cdr3_aa: CASSQEVGGLAYEQYF

v_call: TRBV6-4
d_call: TRBD2
clone_size: medium-sized
j_call: TRBJ2-3
cdr3_nt: TGTGCCAGCAGTGACGCGGGGGGGCCAGATACGCAGTATTTT
cdr3_aa: CASSDAGGPDTQYF

v_call: TRBV3-1
d_call: TRBD1
clone_size: few
j_call: TRBJ1-4
cdr3_nt: TGTGCCAGCAGCCAAGATGCCGGGACAGGGAGCGAAAAACTGTTTTTT
cdr3_aa: CASSQDAGTGSEKLFF

v_call: TRBV5-1
d_call: TRBD1
clone_size: few
j_call: TRBJ1-2
cdr3_nt: TGCGCCAGCAGCTTCCCGGGGGACAGGGGGAGCTATGGCTACACCTTC
cdr3_aa: CASSFPGDRGSYGYTF

v_call: TRBV10-3
d_call: NA
clone_size: few
j_call: TRBJ2-5
cdr3_nt: TGTGCCATCAGTGAGTCGAGGGAAGACGGGGAGACCCAGTACTTC
cdr3_aa: CAISESREDGETQYF

v_call: TRBV23-1
d_call: TRBD2
clone_size: NA
j_call: TRBJ2-3
cdr3_nt: TGCGCCAGCAGTCAGAAACCGGGACTAGTTCGATCGGATACGCAGTATTTT
cdr3_aa: CASSQKPGLVRSDTQYF

v_call: TRBV4-1
d_call: TRBD1
clone_size: NA
j_call: TRBJ2-7
cdr3_nt: TGCGCCAGCAGCGAACTCACAGGGGGCACCACCTACGAGCAGTACTTC
cdr3_aa: CASSELTGGTTYEQYF